The TCR beta chain described here comes from a study of blood T cell repertoires in COVID-19. Study-level information: From the United States, Italy and Spain came samples of acute and convalescent COVID-19. From T cells, B-cell-depleted T cells, or PBMCs came the material, which was cDNA or gDNA.

Per the original methods: Estimation of nucleated cell counts was performed using reference gene primer amplification. Libraries were prepared by immunoSEQ multiplex PCR; TCRdb keeps only in-frame clonotypes and omits some of them. D and trimming were read from the DNA, whereas the V and J calls and clone size are those reported in that table. The sample includes some 150,000 clones, approximately 90% of them seen just once. V was pared by 4 bases and J by 5 bases, with 4 bases of the junction left unmatched. CDR1 is SNHLY, CDR2 FYNNEI, per germline. The CDR3 loop spans 15 amino acids. This chain uses TRBV2 with TRBJ2-2; 10 bases are a match to TRBD1. The receptor's source is a woman in her sixties or seventies who had recovered from COVID-19. The specimen was peripheral blood. The CDR3 region has the DNA TGTGCCAGCAGTGGGACAGGGGGACAAACCGGGGAGCTGTTTTTT. This encodes CASSGTGGQTGELFF. The variable domain in full, completed from reference TRBV2 and TRBJ2-2, reads EPEVTQTPSHQVTQMGQEVILRCVPISNHLYFYWYRQILGQKVEFLVSFYNNEISEKSEIFDDQFSVERPDGSNFTLKIRSTKLEDSAMYFCASSGTGGQTGELFFGEGSRLTVL.